The 20 T cell receptor beta chains below were found in one sample sequenced in a study of T cell repertoires in cytomegalovirus infection. TCRdb used MiXCR to reprocess the reads, holding one entry per CDR3 protein. The sample lists a few hundred thousand distinct CDR3 sequences, roughly 18% occurring once. The specimen was PBMCs. Receptors originate from a human donor in good health (CMV status not recorded). Some clones in this sample may be carry-over from other donors' samples.

The V and J genes are TRBV28 and TRBJ2-3; perhaps TRBD1 as D (5 bases). Germline V CDR1 and CDR2: MDHEN, SYDVKM. Trimming removed 7 bases at V and 5 bases at J, with 19 bases between. The CDR3 has 15 amino acids. The CDR3 coding sequence is TGTGCCAGCACCCCTCTCAGGGTGCCTGTAGATACGCAGTATTTT. Its protein is CASTPLRVPVDTQYF. Variable domain in full (rest from reference TRBV28 and TRBJ2-3): DVKVTQSSRYLVKRTGEKVFLECVQDMDHENMFWYRQDPGLGLRLIYFSYDVKMKEKGDIPEGYSVSREKKERFSLILESASTNQTSMYLCASTPLRVPVDTQYFGPGTRLTVL.

This clonotype has a count of ten or more. The chain uses TRBV7-9 and TRBJ1-2; D not certain. The CDR3 runs 15 residues. Trimming pared 4 bases from V and 0 bases from J, leaving 12 bases between. Germline values: CDR1 SEHNR, CDR2 FQNEAQ (reference sequence). This CDR3 is CASSSTTMTNYGYTF. The CDR3 DNA follows: TGTGCCAGCAGCTCTACGACGATGACTAACTATGGCTACACCTTC.

Ten or more counts support this clonotype. DNA for the CDR3: TGTGCCAGCAGCCTTGAGAGAGGGGAGACCCAGTACTTC. It yields the protein CASSLERGETQYF. This rearrangement joins TRBV7-2 to TRBJ2-5; possibly TRBD2 for D (5 bases). Germline V lookup: CDR1 SGHTA, CDR2 FQGNSA. This CDR3 has 13 amino acids. Trimming stripped 5 bases from V and 5 bases from J, with 12 bases between. The full variable domain, in which reference TRBV7-2 and TRBJ2-5 provide the parts outside the CDR3, is GAGVSQSPSNKVTEKGKDVELRCDPISGHTALYWYRQSLGQGLEFLIYFQGNSAPDKSGLPSDRFSAERTGGSVSTLTIQRTQQEDSAVYLCASSLERGETQYFGPGTRLLVL.

The genes are TRBV10-3 and TRBJ1-1; a weak D match, TRBD1 (6 bases). The CDR3 is 13 residues long. Trimming pared 5 bases from V and 2 bases from J, leaving 9 bases between. Germline loops: CDR1 ENHRY, CDR2 SYGVKD. Written as DNA, the CDR3 is TGTGCCATCAGTACGACAGGAAACACTGAAGCTTTCTTT. Translated: CAISTTGNTEAFF.

This rearrangement joins TRBV20-1 to TRBJ2-1, with 8 bases matching TRBD1. The CDR3 contains 16 residues. V was pared by 0 bases and J by 7 bases, with 11 bases of the junction left unmatched. The germline gives CDR1 DFQATT, CDR2 SNEGSKA (reference sequence). CDR3 loop: CSARDRSTDRENEQFF. CDR3 nucleotides: TGCAGTGCTAGAGATCGAAGCACGGACAGGGAGAATGAGCAGTTCTTC.

This chain joins TRBV29-1 and TRBJ2-5; D not resolved. The CDR3 contains 10 residues. Germline V lookup: CDR1 SQVTM, CDR2 ANQGSEA. The ends were cut back, 7 bases at V and 5 bases at J, with 8 bases in the middle. The CDR3 is CSAMEETQYF. The CDR3 region has the DNA TGCAGCGCGATGGAGGAGACCCAGTACTTC.

The V gene is TRBV5-4, the J gene TRBJ2-3, with 11 nucleotides matching TRBD2. V lost 0 bases to trimming and J lost 4 bases; unmatched junction nucleotides: 4. Germline assignment: CDR1 SGHNT and CDR2 YYREEE (reference sequence). The CDR3 spans 16 residues. CDR3 residues: CASSLVAGGPPDTQYF. The CDR3 DNA is TGTGCCAGCAGCTTGGTAGCGGGAGGGCCCCCAGATACGCAGTATTTT.

This clonotype was found a few times. The V and J genes are TRBV2 and TRBJ2-7; 10 bases match TRBD1. Germline V gives CDR1 SNHLY, CDR2 FYNNEI. The CDR3 is 15 residues long. Losses at the gene ends were 6 bases for V and 5 bases for J; bases not matched to a gene: 10. This CDR3 is CASSPPGQGLNEQYF. As DNA, the CDR3 is TGTGCCAGCAGCCCCCCGGGACAGGGGCTTAACGAGCAGTACTTC.

The rearrangement links TRBV14 to TRBJ1-1; D possibly corresponds to TRBD1 (6 bases). This CDR3 is built from 16 residues. The V gene lost 2 bases and the J gene lost 1 base, with 14 bases spanning the gap. Per germline, CDR1 SGHDN and CDR2 FVKESK. For the CDR3, the DNA is TGTGCCAGCAGCCAAAATCTCAGGGGCAGGAACACTGAAGCTTTCTTT. Translation gives CASSQNLRGRNTEAFF.

This clonotype was detected ten times or more. This chain uses TRBV7-8 with TRBJ2-3; D possibly corresponds to TRBD2 (5 bases). This CDR3 region has 15 residues. Germline-derived CDR1 and CDR2 are SGHVS and FQNEAQ. Trimming took 5 bases from V and 1 from J, leaving 13 bases between them. CDR3 sequence reads: CASSLRGFGTDTQYF. The CDR3 DNA reads as TGTGCCAGCAGCCTTAGAGGGTTTGGCACAGATACGCAGTATTTT.

This clonotype was counted a few times. The chain has TRBV6-5 and TRBJ1-2; no clear D gene. This CDR3 has 15 residues. V lost 1 base and J lost 4, with 13 bases in between. Germline V gene sequence: CDR1 MNHEY, CDR2 SVGAGI. The CDR3 loop reads CASSYYIGRSYGYTF. The CDR3 bases are TGTGCCAGCAGTTACTACATAGGACGGAGCTATGGCTACACCTTC.

This clonotype has a count of ten or more. This chain connects TRBV12-3 or TRBV12-4 to TRBJ2-1; 9 bases align to TRBD2. The V segment lost 6 bases and the J segment 5 bases; nucleotides outside the gene matches: 5. The CDR3 is made up of 14 amino acids. CDR3 protein: CASRRAGGDNEQFF. The DNA for the CDR3 is TGTGCCAGCAGAAGGGCGGGAGGGGACAATGAGCAGTTCTTC.

This clonotype was detected once. The V and J genes are TRBV5-6 and TRBJ2-1, with TRBD2 identical over 12 bases. This CDR3 is 14 amino acids long. In germline, CDR1 is SGHDT, CDR2 YYEEEE. Trimming took 8 bases from V and 3 from J; bases not matched to a gene: 3. CDR3 sequence: CASKTSGSYNEQFF. For the CDR3, the DNA is TGTGCCAGTAAGACTAGCGGGAGCTACAATGAGCAGTTCTTC.

The chain recombines TRBV20-1 with TRBJ1-5; unclear D gene. The length of the CDR3 is 17 residues. CDR1 is DFQATT and CDR2 is SNEGSKA in the germline V gene (reference sequence). V was clipped by 0 bases and J by 2 bases, with 17 bases between them. CDR3 residues: CSARDPRVHSGNQPQHF. The CDR3 nucleotides read TGCAGTGCTAGAGATCCCCGAGTACACTCGGGCAATCAGCCCCAGCATTTT.

V is TRBV6-2 or TRBV6-3 and J is TRBJ2-1; the match to TRBD2 covers 13 bases. With V trimmed by 5 bases and J by 9 bases, 7 bases remained unmatched. The germline gives CDR1 MNHEY, CDR2 SVGEGT. The CDR3 sequence is 15 residues long. The CDR3 is CASSTRGLAGVEQFF. The CDR3 DNA reads TGTGCCAGCAGTACTCGTGGACTAGCGGGAGTTGAGCAGTTCTTC.

This clonotype has just a few counts. V and J are TRBV29-1 and TRBJ1-1; D gene unclear. CDR1 is SQVTM and CDR2 is ANQGSEA in the germline V gene. The CDR3 runs to 12 residues. Trimming took off 6 bases at V and 4 bases at J, with 12 bases between the two ends. The CDR3 DNA is TGCAGCGTCAACCCAGTGGGCACTGAAGCTTTCTTT. It encodes CSVNPVGTEAFF.

The chain's CDR3 is CSVNFVSSPRGTQETQYF. CDR3 DNA sequence: TGCAGCGTTAACTTCGTTTCCAGCCCCCGCGGGACCCAAGAGACCCAGTACTTC. This sequence joins TRBV29-1 and TRBJ2-5; D may be TRBD2 (6 bases). Germline values: CDR1 SQVTM, CDR2 ANQGSEA. The CDR3 totals 18 residues. V lost 5 bases and J lost 1, with 26 bases in between.

This clonotype was seen repeatedly, ten times or more. In nucleotides, the CDR3 is TGTGCCAGCAGCTTATTCCTAGGCAATGAGCAGTTCTTC. Translation gives CASSLFLGNEQFF. This chain connects TRBV7-2 to TRBJ2-1; no definite D call. The CDR3 loop spans 13 amino acids. Germline V gene sequence: CDR1 SGHTA, CDR2 FQGNSA. V dropped 2 bases and J dropped 6 bases, with 8 bases sitting between them.

This rearrangement joins TRBV11-2 to TRBJ1-1; a weak D match, TRBD1 (6 bases). Trimming removed 1 base from V and 11 bases from J, with 14 bases in between. The V gene's germline CDR1 is SGHAT and CDR2 FQNNGV. CDR3 length: 13 residues. In nucleotides, the CDR3 is TGTGCCAGCAGCTTAGTCGGCGGGGGGCGGGCTTTCTTT. It encodes CASSLVGGGRAFF.

The chain couples TRBV20-1 to TRBJ1-1; D is uncertain. Germline-derived CDR1 and CDR2 are DFQATT and SNEGSKA (reference sequence). Trimming stripped 4 bases from V and 3 bases from J, with 9 bases between. The CDR3 consists of 12 residues. In nucleotides, the CDR3 is TGCAGTGCTAACGGGATTCACACTGAAGCTTTCTTT. Translated: CSANGIHTEAFF.